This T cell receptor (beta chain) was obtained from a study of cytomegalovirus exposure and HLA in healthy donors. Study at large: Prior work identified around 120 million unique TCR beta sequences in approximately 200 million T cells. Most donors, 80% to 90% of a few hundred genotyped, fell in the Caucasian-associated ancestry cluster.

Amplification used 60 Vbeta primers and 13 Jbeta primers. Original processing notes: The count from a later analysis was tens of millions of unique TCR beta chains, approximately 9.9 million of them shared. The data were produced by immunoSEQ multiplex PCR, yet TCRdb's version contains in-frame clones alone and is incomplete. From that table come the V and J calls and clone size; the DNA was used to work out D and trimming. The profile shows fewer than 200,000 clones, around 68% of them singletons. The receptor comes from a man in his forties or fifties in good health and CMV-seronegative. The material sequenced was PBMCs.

CDR3 region: CASSFLRTGEDGYTF. Written as DNA, the CDR3 is TGTGCCAGCAGCTTCCTGCGGACAGGGGAGGATGGCTACACCTTC. The chain links TRBV5-4 to TRBJ1-2; 9 positions match TRBD1. V lost 2 bases and J lost 6; bases outside the gene matches: 8. From germline, CDR1 is SGHNT and CDR2 YYREEE (reference sequence). The CDR3 is 15 amino acids.